This T cell receptor beta chain originates from a study of beta chain features in type 1 diabetes. To note about this clone: The antigen is undetermined.

Trimming pared 6 bases from V and 4 bases from J, leaving 12 bases between. This CDR3 spans 13 amino acids. The V gene's germline CDR1 is SNHLY and CDR2 FYNNEI. Every donor had blood drawn once into heparin, approximately 110 mL on average. Sorting of CD4+ naive, central memory, regulatory and stem cell-like memory cells was performed via CD45RO/CCR7/CD25/CD127/CD95/CD27. The entirety of the isolated RNA underwent reverse transcription, so expressed TCRB transcripts were sequenced. Here immunoSEQ multiplex PCR was the method, and the copy in TCRdb shows in-frame clones only, minus some. The sample lists 90,000 to 110,000 clones; about 40% were seen once. Broader study findings: Patients' naive, central memory and regulatory TCRB repertoires appeared more alike than those of healthy donors. TCRB CDR3 length was moderately but significantly reduced in all four CD4+ subsets of Type 1 diabetes patients.

The chain carries TRBV2 and TRBJ2-5; tentative D call: TRBD2 (5 bases). The clonotype was recovered from a woman aged 18-29 years in good health. Specimen: stem cell memory CD4+ T cells from blood. The CDR3 is CASRVLGGETQYF. DNA for the CDR3: TGTGCCAGCAGAGTACTTGGAGGAGAGACCCAGTACTTC.